Below, one T cell receptor (beta chain) is given with its context. This sample is drawn from a study of blood T cells in healthy people across ages. A second about 7 to 12 cycle PCR used barcoded and J-beta primers. TCRdb ran MiXCR on the 5' RACE reads and lists one entry per CDR3 protein. Here the sample spans about 620,000 distinct CDR3 sequences, roughly 21% being singletons. Germline values: CDR1 SNHLY, CDR2 FYNNEI. CDR3 size: 15 residues. The sequence was collected from a man in his 70s in good health. The rearrangement joins TRBV2 to TRBJ2-5; either TRBD1 or TRBD2 may fit D (5 bases each). The DNA matches TRBJ2-1 better at its end, which makes the J call doubtful. Sequencing was done on a sample of blood. The CDR3 bases are TGTGCCAGCAGTGTCCTCGTTGGGGGCTACAATGAGCAGTTCTTC. Protein sequence: CASSVLVGGYNEQFF.